This TCR beta chain was documented in a study of T cell changes during pregnancy in multiple sclerosis. Method: immunoSEQ multiplex PCR; TCRdb's copy keeps in-frame clones and lacks some. Of 40,000 to 50,000 clones in the sample, 89% are singletons; the top ten hold roughly 1.3%. Germline values: CDR1 KGHSH, CDR2 LQKENI. This CDR3 is built from 12 residues. Trimming removed 3 bases from V and 4 bases from J, with 6 bases in between. This chain uses TRBV18 with TRBJ2-5; D perhaps matches TRBD1 (5 bases). The receptor was isolated from a female donor with multiple sclerosis, enrolled in a pregnancy study. The specimen was CD4+ T cells from peripheral blood mononuclear cells, collected in the first trimester of pregnancy. The CDR3 loop is CASSPQGETQYF. The CDR3, as DNA: TGTGCCAGCTCACCCCAGGGAGAGACCCAGTACTTC.